The present entry profiles one TCR beta chain with its context. The data were taken from a study of control samples from healthy donors and cancer patients. This CDR3 comprises 17 residues. Trimming removed 0 bases from V and 1 base from J, with 15 bases in between. Looked up from germline, CDR1 is LNHDA and CDR2 is SQIVND (reference sequence). Some clones are missing from TCRdb's copy, which holds only in-frame ones; the method was immunoSEQ multiplex PCR. The sample consists of approximately 37,000 clones, roughly 90% of them appearing once. Sequencing was performed on blood. The chain joins TRBV19 to TRBJ1-1; no clear D. The receptor comes from a woman between 50 and 59 years old in good health. The CDR3 loop is CASSIDPLSRTNTEAFF. In DNA form, the CDR3 reads TGTGCCAGTAGTATAGATCCCCTTTCGAGGACGAACACTGAAGCTTTCTTT.